This entry lists 7 T cell receptor beta chains sequenced from one sample in a study of T cell responses to AZD1222 COVID-19 vaccine. Some clones are missing from TCRdb's copy, which holds only in-frame ones; the method was immunoSEQ multiplex PCR. The table records 110,000 to 150,000 clones, 85% to 95% of them present only once. Material: peripheral blood, obtained after recovery from COVID-19. These receptors were obtained from an adult who had recovered from COVID-19.

The rearrangement links TRBV30 to TRBJ2-2; 10 bases agree with TRBD2. Germline CDR1 is GTSNPN and CDR2 is SVGIG (reference sequence). Germline trimming cut 2 bases from V and 5 bases from J; bases unmatched to any gene: 5. There are 15 residues in the CDR3. In nucleotides, the CDR3 is TGTGCCTGGAGTAGCGGGAGGGCCCGAACCGGGGAGCTGTTTTTT. Its protein product is CAWSSGRARTGELFF.

This clone was counted between two and nine times. V gene TRBV7-9 combines with J gene TRBJ1-6, with 7 bases lining up with TRBD1. CDR1 SEHNR and CDR2 FQNEAQ come from the germline V gene (reference sequence). The V segment lost 7 bases and the J segment 5 bases; nucleotides outside the gene matches: 5. CDR3 size: 14 residues. The CDR3 DNA is TGTGCCAGCACCTCAGGGGGGGATAATTCACCCCTCCACTTT. It translates to CASTSGGDNSPLHF.

V gene TRBV5-1 combines with J gene TRBJ2-3; no clear D. The CDR3 spans 14 residues. Germline V gene data show CDR1 as SGHRS and CDR2 as YFSETQ. With 0 bases removed from V and 2 bases from J, the gap between germline ends came to 7 bases. The CDR3 region is CASSLGNPTDTQYF. CDR3 DNA sequence: TGCGCCAGCAGCTTGGGAAACCCCACAGATACGCAGTATTTT.

This clone has more than one count but fewer than ten. The J gene is TRBJ1-1, the V gene TRBV5-1, with a possible D match to TRBD1 (5 bases). Trimming removed 0 bases at V and 7 bases at J, with 10 bases between. The CDR3 extends over 13 amino acids. CDR1 is SGHRS, CDR2 YFSETQ, per germline. The CDR3 region has the DNA TGCGCCAGCAGCTTGGAAGCAGGGTATGAAGCTTTCTTT. Translation gives CASSLEAGYEAFF.

The gene calls are TRBV3-1 (or the pseudogene TRBV3-2) and TRBJ2-2; TRBD2 might be the D (5 bases). The germline V gene has CDR1 LGHDT and CDR2 YNNKEL (reference sequence). This CDR3 comprises 13 residues. V lost 3 bases, J lost 6 bases, and 8 bases lay in between. In DNA, the CDR3 is TGTGCCAGCAGCCAGGCGGGCGCCGGGGAGCTGTTTTTT. Encoded protein: CASSQAGAGELFF.

V and J are TRBV6-4 and TRBJ2-7, with TRBD1 matching over 8 bases. Germline V gives CDR1 MRHNA, CDR2 SNTAGT. The CDR3 totals 17 residues. Unmatched junction bases numbered 14, after V lost 5 bases and J lost 2 bases. CDR3 protein: CASSSETGYRGTYEQYF. CDR3 DNA: TGTGCCAGCAGTTCAGAGACGGGTTACAGGGGGACCTACGAGCAGTACTTC.

This chain connects TRBV5-5 to TRBJ2-7; weak D call: TRBD1 (6 bases). Trimming removed 2 bases at V and 5 bases at J, with 11 bases between. CDR3 size: 13 residues. Looked up from germline, CDR1 is SGHKS and CDR2 is YYEKEE (reference sequence). The CDR3 sequence is CASSLVRDNEQYF. The CDR3 nucleotides are TGTGCCAGCAGCTTAGTCCGGGACAACGAGCAGTACTTC.